This TCR beta chain was identified during a study of blood T cells in healthy people across ages. Findings and caveats of the study: The study found TCR beta diversity correlated strongly with naive T cell percentage.

Trimming took off 3 bases at V and 7 bases at J, with 25 bases between the two ends. Germline lookup yields CDR1 SGHTA and CDR2 FQGNSA. This CDR3 is 17 amino acids long. The sample holds a few counts of this clonotype. Its antigen remains unidentified. Primers used in a second PCR of about 6 to 12 cycles were a sample-barcoded 5' primer and a J-beta primer mix. TCRdb processed the 5' RACE reads anew with MiXCR; each CDR3 protein has one entry. This table holds roughly 2 million distinct CDR3 sequences, approximately 50% found once. The source material was blood. The chain employs TRBV7-2 and TRBJ2-7; maybe TRBD1 (6 bases). The clonotype originates from a woman in her forties in good health. CDR3 protein: CASSFRGDMSSYNEQYF. CDR3 bases: TGTGCCAGCAGCTTTCGAGGGGACATGAGCTCTTACAATGAGCAGTACTTC.